Listed below are T cell receptor beta chains from one sample, sequenced in a study of cytomegalovirus exposure and HLA in healthy donors. Clones were sequenced by immunoSEQ multiplex PCR, and TCRdb holds only the in-frame ones, with some missing. Altogether fewer than 200,000 clones are present, approximately 80% being singletons, with the ten largest covering roughly 4.7%. Sequenced input: PBMCs. Receptors originate from a woman aged 50 to 60 in good health and CMV-seropositive. Each CDR3 is given with its conserved first and last residue. Fields, in order: CDR3 length, V gene, D gene, clone size, J gene, CDR3 DNA, CDR3 protein. A D gene is named only where the DNA matches it firmly. Not every row has a clone size; where given, it reads once, few, many or a size class.

15,TRBV2,-,few,TRBJ2-2,TGTGCCAGCAGTGAAGTGACCAGGGGTACCGGGGAGCTGTTTTTT,CASSEVTRGTGELFF
13,TRBV6-5,TRBD1,-,TRBJ1-2,TGTGCCAGCCGACAGGGGACCATGTATGGCTACACCTTC,CASRQGTMYGYTF
15,TRBV27,-,few,TRBJ2-5,TGTGCCAGCAGTCCGACTATTGGCGGGATAAAGACCCAGTACTTC,CASSPTIGGIKTQYF
15,TRBV7-6,TRBD1,-,TRBJ2-7,TGTGCCAGCAGTTCCCGGGACAGCGACAACTACGAGCAGTACTTC,CASSSRDSDNYEQYF
12,TRBV10-3,TRBD1,-,TRBJ2-5,TGTGCCAACGGGGACAGCGCGTTGACCCAGTACTTC,CANGDSALTQYF
18,TRBV19,-,-,TRBJ2-1,TGTGCCAGTCGAGAGGGGACCCTGGGACAGTTGGGGGGAGAGGAGCAGTTCTTC,CASREGTLGQLGGEEQFF
16,TRBV25-1,-,once,TRBJ1-1,TGTGCCAGCAGACAAGGGAGGGGGAGGATGAACACTGAAGCTTTCTTT,CASRQGRGRMNTEAFF
16,TRBV6-5,-,-,TRBJ2-5,TGTGCCAGCAGTTACTCGATTGGCGTTATGCGGGAGACCCAGTACTTC,CASSYSIGVMRETQYF
13,TRBV6-6,TRBD1,-,TRBJ2-3,TGTGCCAGCCGAGGACAGGGCCTGGATACGCAGTATTTT,CASRGQGLDTQYF
14,TRBV11-1,-,-,TRBJ1-2,TGTGCCAGCAGCTTAGCGGCGGGTGACTATGGCTACACCTTC,CASSLAAGDYGYTF
12,TRBV28,-,-,TRBJ2-3,TGTGCCAGCAGTACCTCCCGGGATACGCAGTATTTT,CASSTSRDTQYF
13,TRBV19,-,-,TRBJ1-5,TGTGCCAGTAGTATCACCTCGGATCAGCCCCAGCATTTT,CASSITSDQPQHF
12,TRBV10-2,-,-,TRBJ2-1,TGCGCCAGCATACGCGGCCCCGGTGAGCAGTTCTTC,CASIRGPGEQFF
16,TRBV5-1,TRBD1,few,TRBJ2-3,TGCGCCAGCAGCTTGGTCGGGACAGGGGCCACAGATACGCAGTATTTT,CASSLVGTGATDTQYF
14,TRBV28,-,-,TRBJ1-4,TGTGCCAGCAGTGAGGGGGTCTCGGGTGAAAAACTGTTTTTT,CASSEGVSGEKLFF
12,TRBV7-3,-,-,TRBJ1-2,TGTGCCAGCAGCCCACGGCGGGTCGCCTACACCTTC,CASSPRRVAYTF
19,TRBV27,-,-,TRBJ2-6,TGTGCCAGCAGTCCCATATGGACAGCGATATCTACCGGGGCCAACGTCCTGACTTTC,CASSPIWTAISTGANVLTF
15,TRBV21-1,-,-,TRBJ1-2,TGTGCCAGCAGCAAAGGGGACTCGCGGGGCTATGGCTACACCTTC,CASSKGDSRGYGYTF
16,TRBV2,-,-,TRBJ2-4,TGTGCCAGCAAATCTAATGTGGAGGCGCCCAAAAACATTCAGTACTTC,CASKSNVEAPKNIQYF
17,TRBV27,TRBD2,-,TRBJ2-7,TGTGCCAGCAGCAAAATGGGTTATAGCGGGGGGGACGCCGAGCAGTACTTC,CASSKMGYSGGDAEQYF
14,TRBV7-2,-,-,TRBJ2-5,TGTGCCAGCAGCGGGGGTAGCGGAGGAGAGACCCAGTACTTC,CASSGGSGGETQYF
16,TRBV18,TRBD1,-,TRBJ2-3,TGTGCCAGCTCACCAACCGGGACAGGGGCCACAGATACGCAGTATTTT,CASSPTGTGATDTQYF
18,TRBV4-1,TRBD2,few,TRBJ2-3,TGCGCCAGCAGCCGGGGGCTAGCGGGAGGGATGAGCACAGATACGCAGTATTTT,CASSRGLAGGMSTDTQYF
18,TRBV14,TRBD1,-,TRBJ2-6,TGTGCCAGCAGGCAAACCGGACAGGGGGCCGAAGGGGCCAACGTCCTGACTTTC,CASRQTGQGAEGANVLTF
15,TRBV19,-,-,TRBJ2-2,TGTGCCAGTAGTATCTTACAGACGCACACCGGGGAGCTGTTTTTT,CASSILQTHTGELFF
13,TRBV7-9,TRBD2,-,TRBJ2-3,TGTTCCAGCAGCCTAGCGGGAGCAGATACGCAGTATTTT,CSSSLAGADTQYF
16,TRBV7-3,-,-,TRBJ2-1,TGTGCCAGCAGCTTAAGAGCGGGCCTCACCTACAATGAGCAGTTCTTC,CASSLRAGLTYNEQFF
16,TRBV7-2,TRBD2,few,TRBJ2-1,TGTGCCAGCAGCCCCCGAGCGGGAGCTTCCTACAATGAGCAGTTCTTC,CASSPRAGASYNEQFF
13,TRBV28,-,-,TRBJ2-7,TGTGCCCTTAGTCCGGGCCTCTCGGGGGAGCAGTACTTC,CALSPGLSGEQYF
13,TRBV9,TRBD1,-,TRBJ1-4,TGTGCCAGCAGCCTAGGGACAGCCGAAAAACTGTTTTTT,CASSLGTAEKLFF
14,TRBV9,TRBD2,-,TRBJ2-7,TGTGCCAGCAGCGTATCCCAGCGGGGGGGGGAGCAGTACTTC,CASSVSQRGGEQYF
17,TRBV7-9,TRBD2,-,TRBJ2-2,TGTGCCAGCAGCCCGCGACTAGCGGGAGGGCCCAACGGGGAGCTGTTTTTT,CASSPRLAGGPNGELFF
15,TRBV5-5,-,-,TRBJ2-7,TGTGCCAGCAGCTCCGCCGGGACTCCGGCCTACGAGCAGTACTTC,CASSSAGTPAYEQYF
11,TRBV6-5,-,-,TRBJ1-2,TGTGCCAGCAGCCAGGGCTTGGGCTACACCTTC,CASSQGLGYTF
14,TRBV5-1,-,once,TRBJ2-7,TGCGCCAGCAGCTTGGAGGGGTTGGCCTACGAGCAGTACTTC,CASSLEGLAYEQYF
14,TRBV10-3,-,-,TRBJ1-5,TGTGCCATCGGCTCAGGACATATAGTTCAGCCCCAGCATTTT,CAIGSGHIVQPQHF
13,TRBV6-6,TRBD1,-,TRBJ2-4,TGTGCCAGCAGGTCGGACAGGTCTGACATTCAGTACTTC,CASRSDRSDIQYF
15,TRBV28,-,-,TRBJ1-1,TGTGCCAGCAGACTACCTGGACAGACGAACACTGAAGCTTTCTTT,CASRLPGQTNTEAFF
19,TRBV11-3,TRBD2,-,TRBJ2-7,TGTGCCAGCAGGCTAGAAAAGTCGGGACTAGCGGGGAGCTCCTACGAGCAGTACTTC,CASRLEKSGLAGSSYEQYF